The rows below give T cell receptor beta chains drawn from one sample of a study of monozygotic twins with inflammatory bowel disease. TCRdb re-called the 5' RACE reads; every CDR3 protein appears as one record, without DNA. The listing contains about 160,000 distinct CDR3 sequences. Sequenced sample: blood. The receptor set was obtained from a human donor with ulcerative colitis or Crohn's disease, or a healthy co-twin of an affected twin (not recorded which). The CDR3 runs from the conserved cysteine through the conserved F or W.

v_gene	j_gene	CDR3aa
TRBV7-2	TRBJ2-1	CASSQRLGRSYNEQFF
TRBV5-6	TRBJ2-2	CASSPGAGYTGELFF
TRBV7-3	TRBJ2-3	CASSSGGSGQYF
TRBV4-3	TRBJ2-3	CASSPGLAGGLTDTQYF
TRBV7-2	TRBJ2-7	CASSLAGRVSYEQYF
TRBV5-4	TRBJ2-2	CASSAQNTGELFF
TRBV9	TRBJ2-3	CASSVEGRSTDTQYF
TRBV4-3	TRBJ1-2	CASSQAPSQGHYGYTF
TRBV7-9	TRBJ2-7	CASSSGSWEQYF
TRBV19	TRBJ1-5	CASSPLNQPQHF
TRBV12-3/TRBV12-4	TRBJ1-2	CASSSESKGYTF
TRBV3-1	TRBJ1-5	CASSQEISSNQPQHF
TRBV3-1	TRBJ1-6	CASSPGTNSPLHF
TRBV3-1	TRBJ1-2	CASSQVRALDYGYTF
TRBV20-1	TRBJ1-5	CSASLAAHSNQPQHF
TRBV12-3/TRBV12-4	TRBJ2-7	CASSFSSGGGAYEQYF
TRBV20-1	TRBJ2-7	CSAGTSGGSYEQYF
TRBV12-3/TRBV12-4	TRBJ2-2	CASRLTSGGLGELFF
TRBV27	TRBJ1-5	CASSRGTGNQPQHF
TRBV28	TRBJ2-3	CASSLRTGVPTDTQYF
TRBV11-2	TRBJ2-5	CASSPLGSGGGETQYF
TRBV12-3/TRBV12-4	TRBJ2-3	CASSLGVGDTQYF
TRBV10-3	TRBJ2-7	CAISSTSKNEQYF
TRBV27	TRBJ2-7	CASSPAGGRNEQYF
TRBV24-1	TRBJ1-2	CATSDRSNPASGYTF
TRBV6-1	TRBJ1-1	CASSGNRDTEAFF
TRBV10-3	TRBJ1-5	CAINSGGNQPQHF
TRBV6-2/TRBV6-3	TRBJ2-2	CASSYSGVTLKRAGELFF
TRBV5-4	TRBJ2-1	CASSPRDYTYNEQFF
TRBV15	TRBJ2-7	CATSSAPGTSGTKNYEQYF
TRBV4-3	TRBJ2-1	CASSQDLPIQTSGEYNEQFF
TRBV7-3	TRBJ2-7	CASSYRHGTYEQYF
TRBV5-1	TRBJ2-5	CASSLSGRSTQYF
TRBV7-9	TRBJ1-5	CASSPARSNQPQHF